These 8 T cell receptor beta chains were sequenced from one sample in a study of T cell responses to AZD1222 COVID-19 vaccine. Method: immunoSEQ multiplex PCR; TCRdb's copy keeps in-frame clones and lacks some. Of about 130,000 clones listed, approximately 84% are singletons. The sequencing here drew on peripheral blood, taken on day 0 of AZD1222 vaccination. The receptors shown here come from an adult in good health.

A few counts support this clone. CDR3 coding DNA: TGTGCCAGCAGCGTACTCAGCGGGGGGGACAATGAGCAGTTCTTC. Its translation: CASSVLSGGDNEQFF. The rearrangement links TRBV9 to TRBJ2-1, with 10 bases fitting TRBD2. CDR1 SGDLS and CDR2 YYNGEE come from the germline V gene. The V and J ends lost 1 base and 5 bases, in that order; junction bases with no gene match: 3. The CDR3 runs 15 residues.

CDR3 bases: TGTGCCAGCAGCCAAGCAAGGGGGTTCGGGGAGCTGTTTTTT. Translating gives CASSQARGFGELFF. The rearrangement links TRBV4-2 to TRBJ2-2, with TRBD1 as a possible D gene (6 bases). Per the germline V gene, CDR1 is LGHNA and CDR2 is YNFKEQ. The CDR3 loop spans 14 amino acids. V was trimmed by 1 base and J by 7 bases, leaving 10 bases between them.

The chain carries TRBV15 and TRBJ2-5, with D maybe TRBD1 (5 bases). Per the germline V gene, CDR1 is LNHNV and CDR2 is YYDKDF (reference sequence). This CDR3 contains 13 residues. Trimming removed 2 bases from V and 1 base from J, with 5 bases in between. CDR3 sequence reads: CATSRQGQETQYF. Written as DNA, the CDR3 is TGTGCCACCAGCAGACAGGGCCAAGAGACCCAGTACTTC.

The V gene is TRBV12-3 or TRBV12-4, the J gene TRBJ1-1; D not certain. CDR3 size: 11 residues. V lost 6 bases and J lost 6, with 8 bases in between. The CDR3 sequence is CASSSSPEAFF. CDR3 bases: TGTGCCAGCAGCTCAAGCCCTGAAGCTTTCTTT.

This rearrangement joins TRBV18 to TRBJ1-4; TRBD1 might be the D (5 bases). The CDR3 runs 15 residues. Germline V gene data show CDR1 as KGHSH and CDR2 as LQKENI. Trimming pared 5 bases from V and 5 bases from J, leaving 15 bases between. CDR3 DNA: TGTGCCAGCTCAGGTCAGACAGATCAGAATGAAAAACTGTTTTTT. It specifies CASSGQTDQNEKLFF.

This rearrangement joins TRBV10-1 to TRBJ2-2; D perhaps matches TRBD2 (5 bases). CDR3 length: 14 amino acids. Trimming shortened V by 6 bases and J by 0 bases, and 8 bases separated the two germline ends. The germline V gene has CDR1 WNHNN and CDR2 SYGVQD (reference sequence). CDR3: CASRGVSNTGELFF. The CDR3 DNA is TGCGCCAGCAGGGGAGTTTCGAACACCGGGGAGCTGTTTTTT.

The J gene is TRBJ2-3, the V gene TRBV3-1 (or the pseudogene TRBV3-2); D may be TRBD1 or TRBD2 (5 bases each). CDR1 is LGHDT, CDR2 YNNKEL, per germline (reference sequence). There are 13 residues in the CDR3. With 4 bases removed from V and 5 bases from J, the gap between germline ends came to 10 bases. This CDR3 is CASSLRGEDTQYF. In nucleotides, the CDR3 is TGTGCCAGCAGCCTGAGAGGGGAAGATACGCAGTATTTT.

J is TRBJ1-1 and V is TRBV30, with a tentative D call TRBD1 (5 bases). This CDR3 contains 16 residues. The germline V and J ends were trimmed by 0 bases and 0 bases, with 14 bases remaining between them. Germline loops: CDR1 GTSNPN, CDR2 SVGIG (reference sequence). The DNA for the CDR3 is TGTGCCTGGAGTGTATGGGGCCAAGGGGTGAACACTGAAGCTTTCTTT. Translated: CAWSVWGQGVNTEAFF.